This passage covers 22 T cell receptor beta chains from one sample sequenced in a study of cytomegalovirus exposure and HLA in healthy donors (dated by TCRdb to the late 2010s). Library preparation used the immunoSEQ multiplex PCR assay. For the multiplex PCR, a mixture combining 60 forward primers for TCR Vbeta segments and 13 reverse primers for TCR Jbeta segments was used. Held by TCRdb, this immuneACCESS table contains in-frame sequences only and omits some clones. Under half of the omission traces to an unresolved V gene where checked; the cause of the rest is unknown. The sample data list approximately 160,000 clones, and around 65% of these were observed just once. Jointly, the top ten make up less than 3.5% of the sample. The sample taken for sequencing was PBMCs. These receptors were collected from a woman in her forties in good health and CMV-seropositive.

The chain joins TRBV4-3 to TRBJ1-1; D is uncertain. The CDR3 has 16 amino acids. In germline, CDR1 is LGHNA, CDR2 YSLEER. V lost 0 bases and J 1 base, leaving 12 bases between the germline ends. The CDR3 nucleotides are TGCGCCAGCAGCCAAGATCTAGGACGGGGGAACACTGAAGCTTTCTTT. It specifies CASSQDLGRGNTEAFF.

This chain uses TRBV10-1 with TRBJ1-4; TRBD1 might be the D (5 bases). The CDR3 contains 13 residues. From germline, CDR1 is WNHNN and CDR2 SYGVQD (reference sequence). V lost 10 bases and J 4 bases, leaving 13 bases between the germline ends. This CDR3 reads CATHRLLNEKLFF. CDR3 in DNA: TGCGCCACCCACAGGCTACTTAATGAAAAACTGTTTTTT.

The chain recombines TRBV28 with TRBJ2-1, with a weak D call TRBD2 (5 bases). The germline CDR1 and CDR2 sequences are MDHEN and SYDVKM. V dropped 4 bases and J dropped 7 bases, with 14 bases sitting between them. The CDR3 runs 14 residues. As DNA, the CDR3 is TGTGCCAGCAGTTCTCGCCTAGCCGGGAATGAGCAGTTCTTC. As protein: CASSSRLAGNEQFF.

The CDR3 DNA sequence: TGTGCCACCAGCATTACAGGGTCAGGCGGCTACACCTTC. Its protein product is CATSITGSGGYTF. This rearrangement joins TRBV15 to TRBJ1-2; a weak D match, TRBD1 (6 bases). Germline V lookup: CDR1 LNHNV, CDR2 YYDKDF (reference sequence). With 4 bases removed from V and 8 bases from J, the gap between germline ends came to 14 bases. The length of the CDR3 is 13 residues.

Only a few counts were recorded for this clone. The V gene is TRBV6-4, the J gene TRBJ2-7; 14 bases line up with TRBD2. CDR1 and CDR2 (germline): MRHNA, SNTAGT. Trimming removed 5 bases from V and 2 bases from J; junction bases left unmatched: 5. This CDR3 comprises 16 residues. CDR3 nucleotides: TGTGCCAGCAGTCCGGGACTAGCGGGAGAGGCCTACGAGCAGTACTTC. Protein product: CASSPGLAGEAYEQYF.

The V gene is TRBV18, the J gene TRBJ2-3; D is undetermined. The CDR3 totals 14 residues. Germline CDR1 KGHSH, CDR2 LQKENI. The V end lost 3 bases, the J end lost 1 base, and 8 bases lay between the germline ends. CDR3 amino acids: CASSPRGRTDTQYF. DNA for the CDR3: TGTGCCAGCTCACCGCGTGGGCGCACAGATACGCAGTATTTT.

In its sample, this clone was seen a few times. This chain connects TRBV29-1 to TRBJ2-5, with 8 bases fitting TRBD2. Losses at the gene ends were 6 bases for V and 5 bases for J; bases not matched to a gene: 14. CDR1 and CDR2 (germline): SQVTM, ANQGSEA. The CDR3 is 15 residues long. The CDR3 sequence is CSVYMGLGGGETQYF. The CDR3 DNA reads TGCAGCGTGTATATGGGACTAGGCGGAGGGGAGACCCAGTACTTC.

A remark on this clone: One junction end disagrees with the germline gene, perhaps due to a read error. The rearrangement joins TRBV29-1 to TRBJ1-6; a weak D match, TRBD1 (6 bases). Germline V CDR1 and CDR2: SQVTM, ANQGSEA. The CDR3 length is 13 residues. The CDR3 is CSVAQGPNLPLHF. CDR3 coding DNA: TGCAGCGTTGCCCAGGGGCCTAATTTACCCCTCCACTTT.

This chain links TRBV27 with TRBJ2-7; 8 nucleotides agree with TRBD1. The CDR3 loop spans 15 amino acids. The trim removed 7 bases at V and 3 bases at J, leaving 11 bases unmatched. CDR1 and CDR2 (germline): MNHEY, SMNVEV (reference sequence). This CDR3 reads CASNKTGATIYEQYF. For the CDR3, the DNA is TGTGCCAGCAACAAGACAGGGGCCACCATCTACGAGCAGTACTTC.

The V and J genes are TRBV19 and TRBJ2-3; D perhaps matches TRBD1 (6 bases). Trimming left V 3 bases short and J 4 bases short, with 11 bases between. CDR1 and CDR2 (germline): LNHDA, SQIVND (reference sequence). The CDR3 covers 14 residues. The CDR3 spells CASSIRGGADTQYF. CDR3 DNA: TGTGCCAGTAGTATCAGAGGGGGTGCAGATACGCAGTATTTT.

This clone was recorded once. The chain couples TRBV19 to TRBJ2-1; D gene uncertain. V was pared by 9 bases and J by 0 bases, with 21 bases between. This CDR3 is 17 amino acids long. Germline CDR1 LNHDA, CDR2 SQIVND (reference sequence). The CDR3: CARVPPGGASSYNEQFF. In DNA form, the CDR3 reads TGTGCCAGAGTCCCCCCCGGCGGAGCGAGCTCCTACAATGAGCAGTTCTTC.

The chain joins TRBV4-3 to TRBJ1-1; TRBD1 aligns across 9 bases. The CDR3 runs 14 residues. The V segment lost 3 bases and the J segment 8 bases; nucleotides outside the gene matches: 7. Germline V gives CDR1 LGHNA, CDR2 YSLEER. This CDR3 reads CASSQGQGITEAFF. The CDR3 DNA follows: TGCGCCAGCAGCCAGGGACAGGGAATTACGGAAGCTTTCTTT.

This sequence joins TRBV7-2 and TRBJ2-3; D is undetermined. The germline gives CDR1 SGHTA, CDR2 FQGNSA. The CDR3 extends over 14 amino acids. Trimming shortened V by 4 bases and J by 1 base, and 9 bases separated the two germline ends. CDR3 DNA: TGTGCCAGCAGCTCGCGCCTGGGCACAGATACGCAGTATTTT. Its protein product is CASSSRLGTDTQYF.

The chain carries TRBV6-4 and TRBJ1-6; tentative D call: TRBD1 (5 bases). Trimming took 3 bases from V and 7 from J, leaving 10 bases between them. The CDR3 length is 14 residues. The germline gives CDR1 MRHNA, CDR2 SNTAGT. The CDR3 bases are TGTGCCAGCAGTGAAGGAGGGGCAAATTCACCCCTCCACTTT. Translated, it gives CASSEGGANSPLHF.

This clone has just one count. The rearrangement uses TRBV28 and TRBJ1-2, with D perhaps matching TRBD1 (5 bases). Germline CDR1 MDHEN, CDR2 SYDVKM. The ends were cut back, 6 bases at V and 3 bases at J, with 14 bases in the middle. There are 14 residues in the CDR3. The CDR3 loop reads CASRPLQGYYGYTF. The CDR3 nucleotides read TGTGCCAGCAGGCCCCTTCAGGGATACTATGGCTACACCTTC.

The V call is TRBV27, the J call TRBJ2-3; the D gene is possibly TRBD2 (5 bases). The CDR3 covers 14 residues. Germline-derived CDR1 and CDR2 are MNHEY and SMNVEV (reference sequence). V lost 5 bases and J 6 bases, leaving 15 bases between the germline ends. Written as DNA, the CDR3 is TGTGCCAGCAGTCTCCCTGGGAGCGGTGATACGCAGTATTTT. This codes for CASSLPGSGDTQYF.

This clone has more than one count but fewer than ten. The CDR3 DNA reads TGTGCCAGCAGCCCGGCCGGGACAGGGGTAAACAATGAGCAGTTCTTC. It specifies CASSPAGTGVNNEQFF. The chain couples TRBV5-4 to TRBJ2-1; 10 nucleotides match TRBD1. CDR1 and CDR2 (germline): SGHNT, YYREEE (reference sequence). The ends lost 4 bases at V and 5 bases at J; junction bases unmatched: 9. The CDR3 runs 16 residues.

This chain connects TRBV11-3 to TRBJ2-3; 8 nucleotides match TRBD2. V lost 3 bases and J lost 4; bases outside the gene matches: 0. Germline lookup yields CDR1 SGHNT and CDR2 YENEEA. CDR3 length equals 13 residues. The CDR3 region is CASSFGGADTQYF. The CDR3 DNA reads as TGTGCCAGCAGCTTCGGGGGGGCAGATACGCAGTATTTT.

This clone was recorded a few times. Sequence at one end of the junction differs from germline and may be a read error. The chain carries TRBV19 and TRBJ1-5; no firm D call. Germline-derived CDR1 and CDR2 are LNHDA and SQIVND (reference sequence). CDR3 length: 14 amino acids. The CDR3 DNA reads as TGTGCCAGTAGTATAGAGGATAGCAATCAGCCCCAGAATTTT. This codes for CASSIEDSNQPQNF.

This clone was seen only once. The chain carries TRBV7-9 and TRBJ1-2; the D is unclear. V was trimmed by 5 bases and J by 4 bases, leaving 17 bases between them. Germline CDR1 and CDR2: SEHNR and FQNEAQ (reference sequence). The CDR3 has 15 amino acids. Written as DNA, the CDR3 is TGTGCCAGCAGCCCCGCAGGCGCCGCTGGCTATGGCTACACCTTC. Protein product: CASSPAGAAGYGYTF.

The V and J genes are TRBV27 and TRBJ2-3; D is unclear. The CDR3 totals 13 residues. Trimming shortened V by 0 bases and J by 1 base, and 2 bases separated the two germline ends. Germline values: CDR1 MNHEY, CDR2 SMNVEV (reference sequence). The CDR3 is CASSLSGTDTQYF. CDR3 nucleotide sequence: TGTGCCAGCAGTTTATCCGGCACAGATACGCAGTATTTT.

This sequence joins TRBV6-5 and TRBJ1-2; maybe TRBD1 (6 bases). The V end lost 7 bases, the J end lost 7 bases, and 19 bases lay between the germline ends. CDR3 size: 14 residues. Germline V gene data show CDR1 as MNHEY and CDR2 as SVGAGI. The CDR3 DNA reads as TGTGCCAGCAAAACAGGGACGATCCCGCTTGGCTACACCTTC. Its translation is CASKTGTIPLGYTF.